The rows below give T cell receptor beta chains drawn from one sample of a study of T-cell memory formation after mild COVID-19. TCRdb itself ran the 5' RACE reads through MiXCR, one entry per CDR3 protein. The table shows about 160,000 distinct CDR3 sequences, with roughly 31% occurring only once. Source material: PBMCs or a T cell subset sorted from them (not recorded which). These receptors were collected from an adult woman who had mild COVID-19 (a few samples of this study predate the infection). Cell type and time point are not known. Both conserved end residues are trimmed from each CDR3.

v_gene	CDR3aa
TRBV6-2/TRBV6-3	ASSYPGELF
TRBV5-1	ASSLLAGAFSYNEQF
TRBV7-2	ASSSRDPSSYNEQF
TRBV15	ATKGSGSDTQY
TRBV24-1	ATSEGSLTEAF
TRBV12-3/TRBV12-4	ASSPLTVSSYNEQF
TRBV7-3	ASSLEISGLYNEQF
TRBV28	ASSVAGDVEQY
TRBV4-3	ASSRTVGGSIYGYT
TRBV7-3	ASSLGTGGFEQF
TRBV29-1	SVELRGLAGLGEQF
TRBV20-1	SAPGQIKETQY
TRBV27	ASSKTGWETQY
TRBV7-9	ASSSAGTSGPEDEQF
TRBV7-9	ASSLFQTPSEAF
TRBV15	ATSPRQEGVYGYT
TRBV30	ATLVRGLGTEAF
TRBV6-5	ASSSDRGSTGELF
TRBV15	ATSRDRDRGSYEQY
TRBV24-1	ATSDLTSGYNEQF
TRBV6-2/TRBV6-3	ASSYSLTGEAF
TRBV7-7	ASSSGQGNYNEQF
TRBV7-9	ASSFLLSDPTDTQY
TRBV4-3	ASSQDEREFYEQY
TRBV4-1	ASSNRLAGPSVVETQY
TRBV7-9	ASSLARTGMETDTQY
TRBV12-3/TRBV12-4	ASSLTGGYQGVSF
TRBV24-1	ATRDSSSNQPQH